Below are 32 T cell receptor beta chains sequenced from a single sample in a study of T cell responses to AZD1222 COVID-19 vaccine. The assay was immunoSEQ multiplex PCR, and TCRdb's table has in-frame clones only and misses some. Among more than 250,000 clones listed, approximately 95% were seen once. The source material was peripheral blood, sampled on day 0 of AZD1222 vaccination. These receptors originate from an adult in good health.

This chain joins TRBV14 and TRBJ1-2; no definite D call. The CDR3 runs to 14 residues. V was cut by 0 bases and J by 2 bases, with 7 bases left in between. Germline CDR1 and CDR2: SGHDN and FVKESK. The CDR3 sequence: CASSQDLGNYGYTF. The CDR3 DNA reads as TGTGCCAGCAGCCAAGATCTAGGGAACTATGGCTACACCTTC.

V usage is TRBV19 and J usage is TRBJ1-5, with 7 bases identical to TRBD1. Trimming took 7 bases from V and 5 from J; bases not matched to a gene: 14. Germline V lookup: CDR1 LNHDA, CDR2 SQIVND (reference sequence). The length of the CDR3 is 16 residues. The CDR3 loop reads CASTPRGGGSDQPQHF. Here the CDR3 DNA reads TGTGCCAGTACCCCGCGGGGAGGGGGCTCCGATCAGCCCCAGCATTTT.

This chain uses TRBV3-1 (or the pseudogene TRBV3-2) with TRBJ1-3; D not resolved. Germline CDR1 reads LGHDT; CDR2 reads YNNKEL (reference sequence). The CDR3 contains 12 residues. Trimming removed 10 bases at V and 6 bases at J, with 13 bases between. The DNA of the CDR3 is TGTGCCACCTCCCAAACGGAAAACACCATATATTTT. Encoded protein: CATSQTENTIYF.

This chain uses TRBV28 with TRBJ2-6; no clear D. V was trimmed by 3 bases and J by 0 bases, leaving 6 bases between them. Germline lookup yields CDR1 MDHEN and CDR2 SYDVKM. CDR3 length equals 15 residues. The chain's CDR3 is CASSLVSSGANVLTF. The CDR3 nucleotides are TGTGCCAGCAGTTTGGTGAGCTCTGGGGCCAACGTCCTGACTTTC. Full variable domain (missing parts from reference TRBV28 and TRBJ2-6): DVKVTQSSRYLVKRTGEKVFLECVQDMDHENMFWYRQDPGLGLRLIYFSYDVKMKEKGDIPEGYSVSREKKERFSLILESASTNQTSMYLCASSLVSSGANVLTFGAGSRLTVL.

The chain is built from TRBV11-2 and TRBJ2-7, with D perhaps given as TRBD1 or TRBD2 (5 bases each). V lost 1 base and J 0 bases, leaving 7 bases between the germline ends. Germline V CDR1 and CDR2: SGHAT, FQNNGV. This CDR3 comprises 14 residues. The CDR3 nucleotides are TGTGCCAGCAGCTTAGGGGACGCCTCCTACGAGCAGTACTTC. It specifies CASSLGDASYEQYF.

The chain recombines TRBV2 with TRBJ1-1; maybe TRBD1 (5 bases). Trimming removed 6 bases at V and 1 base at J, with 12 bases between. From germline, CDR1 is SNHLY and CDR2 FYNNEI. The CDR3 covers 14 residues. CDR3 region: CASRIREGNTEAFF. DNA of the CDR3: TGTGCCAGCAGGATCAGGGAGGGGAACACTGAAGCTTTCTTT.

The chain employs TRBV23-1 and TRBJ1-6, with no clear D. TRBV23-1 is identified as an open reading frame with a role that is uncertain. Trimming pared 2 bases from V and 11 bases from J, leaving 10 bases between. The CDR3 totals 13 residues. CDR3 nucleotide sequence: TGCGCCAGCAGTCAACCTCGAGGGCCACCCCTCCACTTT. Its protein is CASSQPRGPPLHF.

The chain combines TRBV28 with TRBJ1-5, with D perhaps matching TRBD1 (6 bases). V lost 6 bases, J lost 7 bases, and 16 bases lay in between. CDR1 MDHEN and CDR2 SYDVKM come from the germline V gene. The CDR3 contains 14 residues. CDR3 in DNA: TGTGCCAGCAGATTCGGGGGGGGCGGCCAGCCCCAGCATTTT. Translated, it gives CASRFGGGGQPQHF.

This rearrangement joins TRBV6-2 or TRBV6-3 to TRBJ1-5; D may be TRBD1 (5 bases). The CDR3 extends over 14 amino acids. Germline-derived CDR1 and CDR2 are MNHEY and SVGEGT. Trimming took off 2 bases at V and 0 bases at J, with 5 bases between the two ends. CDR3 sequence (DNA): TGTGCCAGCAGTTACGGGGGTAGCAATCAGCCCCAGCATTTT. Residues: CASSYGGSNQPQHF.

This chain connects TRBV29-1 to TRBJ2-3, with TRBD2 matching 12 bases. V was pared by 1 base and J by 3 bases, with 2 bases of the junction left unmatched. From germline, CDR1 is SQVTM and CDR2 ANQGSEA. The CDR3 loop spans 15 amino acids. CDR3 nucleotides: TGCAGCGTTGAAGGACTAGCGGGAGAAACAGATACGCAGTATTTT. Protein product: CSVEGLAGETDTQYF.

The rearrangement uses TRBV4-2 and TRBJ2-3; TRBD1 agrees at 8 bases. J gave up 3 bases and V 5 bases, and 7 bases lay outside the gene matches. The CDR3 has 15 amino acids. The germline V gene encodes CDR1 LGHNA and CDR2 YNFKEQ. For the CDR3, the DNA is TGTGCCAGCAGCTCGCTCAGGGGGCAAACAGATACGCAGTATTTT. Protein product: CASSSLRGQTDTQYF.

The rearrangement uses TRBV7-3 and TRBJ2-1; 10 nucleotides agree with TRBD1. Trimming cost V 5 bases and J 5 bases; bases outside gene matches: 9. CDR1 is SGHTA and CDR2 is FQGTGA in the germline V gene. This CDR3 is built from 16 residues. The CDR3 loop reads CASSQPGQGLNNEQFF. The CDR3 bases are TGTGCCAGCAGCCAGCCGGGACAGGGGTTAAACAATGAGCAGTTCTTC.

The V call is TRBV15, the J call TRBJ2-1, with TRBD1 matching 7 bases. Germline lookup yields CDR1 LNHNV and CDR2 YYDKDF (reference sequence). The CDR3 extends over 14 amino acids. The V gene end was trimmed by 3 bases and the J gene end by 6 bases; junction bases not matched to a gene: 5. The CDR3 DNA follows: TGTGCCACCAGCAGGGACAGGTATCCCAATGAGCAGTTCTTC. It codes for CATSRDRYPNEQFF.

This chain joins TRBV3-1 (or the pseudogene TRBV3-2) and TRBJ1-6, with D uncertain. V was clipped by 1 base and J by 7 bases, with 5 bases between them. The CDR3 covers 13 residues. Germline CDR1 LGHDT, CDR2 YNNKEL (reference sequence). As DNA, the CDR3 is TGTGCCAGCAGCCAAGTTGGGAATTCACCCCTCCACTTT. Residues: CASSQVGNSPLHF.

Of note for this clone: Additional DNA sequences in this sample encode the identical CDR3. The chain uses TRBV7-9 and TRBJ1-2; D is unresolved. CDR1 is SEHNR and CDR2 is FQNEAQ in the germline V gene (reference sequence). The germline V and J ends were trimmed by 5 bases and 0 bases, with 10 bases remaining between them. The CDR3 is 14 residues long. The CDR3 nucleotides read TGTGCCAGCAGCCTGCAGCTAGCTAACTATGGCTACACCTTC. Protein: CASSLQLANYGYTF.

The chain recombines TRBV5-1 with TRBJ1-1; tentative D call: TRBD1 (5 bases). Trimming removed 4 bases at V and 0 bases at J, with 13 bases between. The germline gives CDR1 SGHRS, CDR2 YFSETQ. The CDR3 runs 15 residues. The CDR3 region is CASSRTGEMNTEAFF. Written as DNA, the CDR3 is TGCGCCAGCAGCAGAACAGGAGAAATGAACACTGAAGCTTTCTTT.

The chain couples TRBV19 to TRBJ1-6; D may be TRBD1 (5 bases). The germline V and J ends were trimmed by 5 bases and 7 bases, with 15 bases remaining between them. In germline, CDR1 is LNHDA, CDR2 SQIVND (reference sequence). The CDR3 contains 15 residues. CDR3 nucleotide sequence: TGTGCCAGTAGTCCCCGAGGGGCGGGGAATTCACCCCTCCACTTT. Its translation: CASSPRGAGNSPLHF.

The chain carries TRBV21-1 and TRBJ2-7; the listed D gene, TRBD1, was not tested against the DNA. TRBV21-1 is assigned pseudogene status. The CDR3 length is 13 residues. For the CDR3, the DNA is TGTGCCAGCAGCATAGACACCCACTACGAGCAGTACTTC. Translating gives CASSIDTHYEQYF.

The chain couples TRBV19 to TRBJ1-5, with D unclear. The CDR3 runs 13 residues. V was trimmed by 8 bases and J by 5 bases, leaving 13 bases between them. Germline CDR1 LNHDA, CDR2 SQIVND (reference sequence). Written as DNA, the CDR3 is TGTGCCAGTTCTTTTGTAGAGGATCAGCCCCAGCATTTT. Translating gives CASSFVEDQPQHF.

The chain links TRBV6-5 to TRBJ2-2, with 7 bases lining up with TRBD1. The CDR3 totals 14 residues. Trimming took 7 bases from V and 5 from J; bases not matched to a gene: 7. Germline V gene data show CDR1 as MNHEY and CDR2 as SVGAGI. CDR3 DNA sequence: TGTGCCAGCATTCGACAGGGTGGGACCGGGGAGCTGTTTTTT. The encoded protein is CASIRQGGTGELFF.

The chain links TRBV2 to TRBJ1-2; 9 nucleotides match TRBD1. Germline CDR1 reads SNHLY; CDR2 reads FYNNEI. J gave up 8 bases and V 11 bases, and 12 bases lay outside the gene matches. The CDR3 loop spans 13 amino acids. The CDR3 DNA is TGTGCCGGTCACAGGGGGCTCATTGAAGGCTACACCTTC. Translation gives CAGHRGLIEGYTF.

CDR3 in amino acids: CASKEGSYNEQFF. The CDR3 nucleotides are TGTGCCAGCAAAGAGGGGTCCTACAATGAGCAGTTCTTC. The V call is TRBV5-4, the J call TRBJ2-1; D may match TRBD1 or TRBD2 (5 bases each). The CDR3 sequence is 13 residues long. With 6 bases removed from V and 1 base from J, the gap between germline ends came to 8 bases. Germline lookup yields CDR1 SGHNT and CDR2 YYREEE (reference sequence).

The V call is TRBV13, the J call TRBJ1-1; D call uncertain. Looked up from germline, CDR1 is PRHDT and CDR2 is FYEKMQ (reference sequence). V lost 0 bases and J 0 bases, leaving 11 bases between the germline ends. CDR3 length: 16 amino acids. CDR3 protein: CASSLGVSHLNTEAFF. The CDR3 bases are TGTGCCAGCAGCTTAGGCGTGAGCCATTTGAACACTGAAGCTTTCTTT.

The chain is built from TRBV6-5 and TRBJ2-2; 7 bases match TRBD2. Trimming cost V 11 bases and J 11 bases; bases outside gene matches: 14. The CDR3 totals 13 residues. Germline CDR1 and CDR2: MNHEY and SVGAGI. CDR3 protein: CAGGGLGSRELFF. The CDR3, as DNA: TGTGCCGGGGGGGGTTTAGGATCGCGAGAGCTGTTTTTT.

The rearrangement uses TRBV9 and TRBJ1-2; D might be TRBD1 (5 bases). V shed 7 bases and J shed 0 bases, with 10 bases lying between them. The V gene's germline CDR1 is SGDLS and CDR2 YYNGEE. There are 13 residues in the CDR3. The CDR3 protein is CASAAGTNYGYTF. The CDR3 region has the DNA TGTGCCAGCGCTGCAGGGACTAACTATGGCTACACCTTC.

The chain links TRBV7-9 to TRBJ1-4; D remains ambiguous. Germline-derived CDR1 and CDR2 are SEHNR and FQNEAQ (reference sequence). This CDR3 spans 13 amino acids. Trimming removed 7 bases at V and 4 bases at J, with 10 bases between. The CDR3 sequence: CASTRSLNEKLFF. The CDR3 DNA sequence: TGTGCCAGCACCCGATCCCTTAATGAAAAACTGTTTTTT.

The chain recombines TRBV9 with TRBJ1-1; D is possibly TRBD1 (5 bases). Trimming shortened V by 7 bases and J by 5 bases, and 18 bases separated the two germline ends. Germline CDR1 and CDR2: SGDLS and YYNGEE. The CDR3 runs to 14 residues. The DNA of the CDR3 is TGTGCCAGCGCCGGCTTGGGGGAAGGGACTGAAGCTTTCTTT. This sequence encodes CASAGLGEGTEAFF.

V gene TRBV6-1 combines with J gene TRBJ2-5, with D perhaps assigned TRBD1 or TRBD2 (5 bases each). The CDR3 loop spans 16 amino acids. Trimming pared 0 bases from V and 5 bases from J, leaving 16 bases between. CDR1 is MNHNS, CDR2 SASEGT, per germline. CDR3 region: CASSEAQVGGWETQYF. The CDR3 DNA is TGTGCCAGCAGTGAAGCGCAAGTTGGGGGTTGGGAGACCCAGTACTTC.

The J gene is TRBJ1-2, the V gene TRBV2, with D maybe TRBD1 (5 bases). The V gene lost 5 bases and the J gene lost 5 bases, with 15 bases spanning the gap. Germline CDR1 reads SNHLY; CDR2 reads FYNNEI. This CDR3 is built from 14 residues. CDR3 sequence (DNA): TGTGCCAGCAGTCCGACAGAGCCGGGGTATGGCTACACCTTC. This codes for CASSPTEPGYGYTF.

CDR3 protein: CASSGTGVSYNSPLHF. In nucleotides, the CDR3 is TGTGCCAGCAGCGGGACGGGGGTTTCCTATAATTCACCCCTCCACTTT. The chain recombines TRBV7-2 with TRBJ1-6, with D possibly TRBD1 on 5 matching bases. Germline CDR1 SGHTA, CDR2 FQGNSA. With 5 bases removed from V and 1 base from J, the gap between germline ends came to 12 bases. The CDR3 extends over 16 amino acids. The full variable domain, with the rest looked up from reference TRBV7-2 and TRBJ1-6, is GAGVSQSPSNKVTEKGKDVELRCDPISGHTALYWYRQSLGQGLEFLIYFQGNSAPDKSGLPSDRFSAERTGGSVSTLTIQRTQQEDSAVYLCASSGTGVSYNSPLHFGNGTRLTVT.

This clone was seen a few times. The CDR3 DNA reads as TGTGCCACGAACCAGGGGTTTAGCAATCAGCCCCAGCATTTT. Translated, it gives CATNQGFSNQPQHF. The rearrangement links TRBV3-1 (or the pseudogene TRBV3-2) to TRBJ1-5; maybe TRBD1 (6 bases). The germline V gene has CDR1 LGHDT and CDR2 YNNKEL (reference sequence). The CDR3 runs 14 residues. Trimming removed 10 bases at V and 0 bases at J, with 13 bases between.

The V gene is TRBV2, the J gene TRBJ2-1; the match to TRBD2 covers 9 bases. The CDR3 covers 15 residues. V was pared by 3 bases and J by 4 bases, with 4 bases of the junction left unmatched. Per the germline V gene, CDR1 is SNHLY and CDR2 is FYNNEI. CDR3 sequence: CASSEERGEYNEQFF. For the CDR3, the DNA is TGTGCCAGCAGTGAGGAGCGGGGGGAATACAATGAGCAGTTCTTC.